The T cell receptor (beta chain) described here comes from a study of blood T cells in healthy people across ages. It was with a sample-barcoded 5' primer and a J-beta primer mix that a second PCR of roughly 7 to 12 cycles was run. Via MiXCR, TCRdb re-called the 5' RACE reads, giving one row per CDR3 protein. The sample consists of around 1.5 million distinct CDR3 sequences, roughly 30% of them appearing once. This CDR3 is 14 amino acids long. Germline assignment: CDR1 SGHAT and CDR2 FQNNGV. Trimming at V came to 5 bases and at J to 10 bases, leaving 13 bases not matched to a gene. This clonotype has just a few counts.

This receptor was taken from a woman between 25 and 40 years old in good health. The specimen was blood. The J gene is TRBJ2-7, the V gene TRBV11-2; 8 bases fit TRBD2. In nucleotides, the CDR3 is TGTGCCAGCAGCACCACTAGCGGTTTAGGGTCCCAGTACTTC. Translated: CASSTTSGLGSQYF.